This T cell receptor beta chain derives from a study of blood T cell repertoires in COVID-19. As for the study in general: Sources were T cells, B-cell-depleted T cells, or PBMCs; the material itself was cDNA or gDNA.

The protocol was immunoSEQ multiplex PCR, while the TCRdb copy is restricted to in-frame clones and leaves out a portion. The table includes fewer than 400,000 clones, about 90% detected once. Recovered status in Cohort 3 required two negative PCRs, clearance, or symptom resolution. Germline CDR1 reads SGHNT; CDR2 reads YYREEE (reference sequence). Trimming at V came to 3 bases and at J to 5 bases, leaving 4 bases not matched to a gene. This CDR3 spans 13 amino acids. The chain carries TRBV5-4 and TRBJ1-2; 7 bases line up with TRBD1. The sample consisted of PBMCs or T cells enriched from blood (not recorded which). This receptor was identified in a man aged 25-40 years who had recovered from COVID-19. The CDR3 region has the DNA TGTGCCAGCAGCTCGACAGGGTCTTATGGCTACACCTTC. Its translation is CASSSTGSYGYTF.